This TCR beta chain was captured by sequencing in a study of Graves' ophthalmopathy and Graves' hyperthyroidism. Notes on the study in general: Blood samples also showed most expanded thyroid clonotypes exceeding 0.001 frequency.

This clonotype was detected ten times or more. The antigen is undetermined. Amplified TCR beta CDR3 regions were obtained using RNA transcripts as template. The workflow started with a first-round RT-PCR run with HTBI primers and then moved on to a second-round multiplex PCR. One entry per CDR3 protein, called by TCRdb with MiXCR from the multiplex PCR reads. The data hold about 210,000 distinct CDR3 sequences, with 25% to 30% observed a single time. The CDR3 runs 15 residues. V was cut by 0 bases and J by 0 bases, with 5 bases left in between. Germline V lookup: CDR1 MNHNS, CDR2 SASEGT. This chain connects TRBV6-1 to TRBJ2-2; D is unclear. This clonotype was obtained from a man aged 50-60 years with Graves' ophthalmopathy. The sequenced sample consisted of peripheral blood. The CDR3 loop reads CASSEASPNTGELFF. The CDR3 region has the DNA TGTGCCAGCAGTGAAGCTTCTCCGAACACCGGGGAGCTGTTTTTT.